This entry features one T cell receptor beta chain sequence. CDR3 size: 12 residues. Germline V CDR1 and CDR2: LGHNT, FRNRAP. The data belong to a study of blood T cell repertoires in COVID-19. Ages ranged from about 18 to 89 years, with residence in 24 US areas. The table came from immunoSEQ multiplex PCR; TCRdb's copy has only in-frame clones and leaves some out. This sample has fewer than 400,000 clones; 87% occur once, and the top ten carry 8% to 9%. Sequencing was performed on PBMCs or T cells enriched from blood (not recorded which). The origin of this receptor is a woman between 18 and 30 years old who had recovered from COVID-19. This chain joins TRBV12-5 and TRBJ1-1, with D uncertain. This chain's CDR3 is CAYRSLNTEAFF. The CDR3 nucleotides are TGTGCCTATCGGAGCTTGAACACTGAAGCTTTCTTT.